This T cell receptor beta chain originates from a study of naive and memory T cell subsets. In its sample, this clonotype was seen many times. Two oligonucleotides, mixed equimolar, formed the beta constant-region primer covering TRBC1 and TRBC2. Ligated cDNA was amplified by four rounds of PCR with nested alpha and beta constant-region primers and SP2. TCRdb independently ran MiXCR on the UMI-ligation and nested PCR reads; one entry per CDR3 protein. The sample gives approximately 8,100 distinct CDR3 sequences, over 25% of which show up once; about 61% is in the top ten. Germline-derived CDR1 and CDR2 are SGHNT and YYREEE (reference sequence). CDR3 size: 15 residues. V dropped 4 bases and J dropped 4 bases, with 17 bases sitting between them.

The receptor was derived from a human donor in good health. The chain is built from TRBV5-4 and TRBJ1-1; D possibly corresponds to TRBD1 (6 bases). Sample: CD8+ TEMRA cells from blood. Subset here: effector memory re-expressing CD45RA, CD45RA+ CD27-. CDR3 in DNA: TGTGCCAGCAGCCCCCTCCCTGGAGGGGGCACTGAAGCTTTCTTT. It encodes CASSPLPGGGTEAFF.